This is a list of T cell receptor beta chains from one sample in a study of T cells after yellow fever vaccination. TCRdb used MiXCR to reprocess the 5' RACE reads, holding one entry per CDR3 protein. The data contain a few hundred thousand distinct CDR3 sequences, 11% of them singletons. The material was PBMCs, obtained on the day of the first yellow fever vaccination. The receptor source for this set is a man younger than 35 who received the YFV17D yellow fever vaccine. CDR3s include the opening cysteine and the closing phenylalanine or tryptophan. D genes are given only for firm matches. Not every row has a clone size; where given, it reads once, few, many or a size class.

clone_size,v_call,d_call,j_call,cdr3_nt,cdr3_aa
few,TRBV4-3,.,TRBJ1-2,TGCGCCAGCAGCCAAACCGTCGGGGGCGGCTACACCTTC,CASSQTVGGGYTF
few,TRBV6-2/TRBV6-3,.,TRBJ2-5,TGTGCCAGCGGGGGTAGCGACGAGACCCAGTACTTC,CASGGSDETQYF
few,TRBV12-3/TRBV12-4,TRBD1,TRBJ1-1,TGTGCCAGCAGACGGACAGGGATGAACACTGAAGCTTTCTTT,CASRRTGMNTEAFF
.,TRBV7-2,.,TRBJ2-2,TGTGCCAGCAGGTCCAGGGCGCTGAACACCGGGGAGCTGTTTTTT,CASRSRALNTGELFF
.,TRBV7-9,.,TRBJ1-1,TGTGCCAGCAGCTTCGATACAGGGGAAGCTTTCTTT,CASSFDTGEAFF
.,TRBV27,TRBD1,TRBJ1-2,TGTGCCAGCAGTTTTTCGGACAGGTGGGGGGGCTACACCTTC,CASSFSDRWGGYTF
.,TRBV4-1,TRBD1,TRBJ1-1,TGCGCCAGCAGCTCCCCCAGGGGGATGAACACTGAAGCTTTCTTT,CASSSPRGMNTEAFF
few,TRBV20-1,.,TRBJ1-1,TGCAGTGCTAGAGATTATGTCAGCCGAATTCAAATACTCAACACTGAAGCTTTCTTT,CSARDYVSRIQILNTEAFF
.,TRBV11-1,TRBD2,TRBJ2-4,TGTGCCAGCAGCAAAGGGACTAGCGGGGGGGTAGCCAAAAACATTCAGTACTTC,CASSKGTSGGVAKNIQYF
.,TRBV5-1,TRBD1,TRBJ2-5,TGCGCCAGCAGCCGGACAGGTACCCAAGAGACCCAGTACTTC,CASSRTGTQETQYF
many,TRBV24-1,.,TRBJ2-2,TGTGCCACCAGTGAGGCCCAGGGTACCGGGGAGCTGTTTTTT,CATSEAQGTGELFF
.,TRBV4-1,TRBD1,TRBJ2-7,TGCGCCAGCAGCCTCCGACAGGGAAGCTCCTACGAGCAGTACTTC,CASSLRQGSSYEQYF
few,TRBV29-1,.,TRBJ2-3,TGCAGCGGAGGGGGCGGGGCTGGAGATACGCAGTATTTT,CSGGGGAGDTQYF
few,TRBV20-1,.,TRBJ2-5,TGCAGTGCTAGCGTCGTCCCCCAAGAGACCCAGTACTTC,CSASVVPQETQYF
.,TRBV5-1,.,TRBJ2-3,TGCGCCAGCAGCTTGGAGACCTTCCGGGGGAGCACAGATACGCAGTATTTT,CASSLETFRGSTDTQYF
.,TRBV29-1,.,TRBJ1-2,.,CSVEFGQGAPSTF
.,TRBV12-3/TRBV12-4,.,TRBJ2-6,TGTGCCAGCATGAACTCTGGGGCCAACGTCCTGACTTTC,CASMNSGANVLTF
.,TRBV20-1,TRBD2,TRBJ2-3,TGCAGTGCGACGGGGACTAGCGGGGGGGTAGAGCAGTATTTT,CSATGTSGGVEQYF
few,TRBV5-1,.,TRBJ1-1,TGCGCCAGCTCCCAACAAGGGCCGAACACTGAAGCTTTCTTT,CASSQQGPNTEAFF
.,TRBV29-1,.,TRBJ2-3,TGCAGCGTTGAAGACACTAGCACAGATACGCAGTATTTT,CSVEDTSTDTQYF
few,TRBV7-9,.,TRBJ1-1,TGTGCCAGCAGCCCCGAAACAGGGTACACTGAAGCTTTCTTT,CASSPETGYTEAFF
.,TRBV25-1,.,TRBJ1-4,TGTGCCAGCAGCCCCTGGGGTGCTGTTGAAAAACTGTTTTTT,CASSPWGAVEKLFF
.,TRBV4-3,.,TRBJ2-3,TGCGCCAGCAGCCCAGGCCCACGGACAGCCGACCTGTTCACAGATACGCAGTATTTT,CASSPGPRTADLFTDTQYF
.,TRBV7-9,.,TRBJ2-1,TGTGCCAGCAGCCACCCGCCTAGAAATGAGCAGTTCTTC,CASSHPPRNEQFF
.,TRBV6-1,TRBD1,TRBJ1-2,TGTGCCAGCAGTGAGGACAGGGACACTGGCTACACCTTC,CASSEDRDTGYTF
many,TRBV7-2,.,TRBJ2-3,TGTGCCAGCAGCTTATATCGGGGTAGCACAGATACGCAGTATTTT,CASSLYRGSTDTQYF
.,TRBV3-1,TRBD2,TRBJ2-3,TGTGCCAGCAGCCAACGGCGGGGGGGACTTTCCTTACCGGAGTATTTT,CASSQRRGGLSLPEYF
few,TRBV28,TRBD2,TRBJ2-1,TGTGCCAGCAGTCTAGCGGGGGGGGGTATAGATGAGCAGTTCTTC,CASSLAGGGIDEQFF
.,TRBV19,.,TRBJ2-5,TGTGCCAGTAGTCGTACCTCGGGACGGCGAGAGACCCAGTACTTC,CASSRTSGRRETQYF
.,TRBV7-2,.,TRBJ2-3,TGTGCCAGCAGCTTATCCCGCCCCCAGGGGGGGCAGTATTTT,CASSLSRPQGGQYF
few,TRBV30,.,TRBJ2-7,TGTGCCTGCGCCCGGGACGATGCCTACGAGCAGTACTTC,CACARDDAYEQYF